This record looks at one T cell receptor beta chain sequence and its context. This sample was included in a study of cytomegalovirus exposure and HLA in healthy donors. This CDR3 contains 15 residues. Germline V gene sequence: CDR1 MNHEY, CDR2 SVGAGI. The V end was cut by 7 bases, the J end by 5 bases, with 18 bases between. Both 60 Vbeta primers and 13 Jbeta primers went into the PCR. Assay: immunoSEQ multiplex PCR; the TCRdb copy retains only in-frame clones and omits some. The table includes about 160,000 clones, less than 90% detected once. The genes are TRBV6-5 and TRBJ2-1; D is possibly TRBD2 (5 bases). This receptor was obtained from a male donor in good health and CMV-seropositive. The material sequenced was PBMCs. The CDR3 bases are TGTGCCAGCATCGAGAGGGCTCACAGCCACAATGAGCAGTTCTTC. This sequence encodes CASIERAHSHNEQFF.